Reported below is one TCR beta chain. The CDR3 extends over 18 amino acids. TCRdb's copy holds only in-frame clones and misses some; the assay was immunoSEQ multiplex PCR. Of roughly 430,000 clones listed, over 75% are singletons. Everyone who took part was roughly 18 to 90 years old, and they came from 20 to 25 US areas. Exposed enrollees encountered a COVID-19 case at some point within 2 weeks before study entry. The data belong to a study of blood T cell repertoires in COVID-19. The source of this sequence is a woman aged 18-29 years who had been exposed to COVID-19. This chain connects TRBV21-1 to TRBJ1-5; the table's D call of TRBD1 was not tested on the DNA. TRBV21-1 is marked as a pseudogene. The material sequenced was PBMCs or T cells enriched from blood (not recorded which). Here the CDR3 reads CASPQEEGQSGLNQPQHF. The DNA for the CDR3 is TGTGCCAGCCCCCAAGAGGAGGGACAGTCGGGGTTGAATCAGCCCCAGCATTTT.